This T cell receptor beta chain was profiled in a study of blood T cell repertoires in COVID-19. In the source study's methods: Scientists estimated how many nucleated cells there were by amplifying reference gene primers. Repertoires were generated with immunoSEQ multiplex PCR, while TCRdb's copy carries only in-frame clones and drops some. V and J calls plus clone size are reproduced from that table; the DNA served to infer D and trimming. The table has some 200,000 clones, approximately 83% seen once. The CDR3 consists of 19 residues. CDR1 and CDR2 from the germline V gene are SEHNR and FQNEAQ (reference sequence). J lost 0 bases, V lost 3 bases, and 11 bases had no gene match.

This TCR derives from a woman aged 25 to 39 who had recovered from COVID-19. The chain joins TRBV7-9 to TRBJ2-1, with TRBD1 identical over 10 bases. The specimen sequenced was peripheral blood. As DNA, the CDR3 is TGTGCCAGCAGCTTTTCCGGGACAGGGGCTGTAAGCTCCTACAATGAGCAGTTCTTC. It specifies CASSFSGTGAVSSYNEQFF.